This paragraph reports one TCR beta chain. This specimen comes from a study of shared clonotypes between healthy human individuals. Only in-frame clones appear in the TCRdb table, and some are missing; sequencing was by immunoSEQ multiplex PCR. This table has about 2.4 million clones, 93% appearing once. Trimming took off 4 bases at V and 5 bases at J, with 15 bases between the two ends. The CDR3 consists of 14 residues. The germline CDR1 and CDR2 sequences are KGHSH and LQKENI. This rearrangement joins TRBV18 to TRBJ2-7, with D tentatively TRBD2 (6 bases). Sequencing was carried out using naive CD4+ T cells from PBMCs. Stated subset: CD45RA+ positively selected. The TCR comes from a man aged 18 to 30 in good health. Some clones in this sample may be carry-over from other donors' samples. The CDR3 DNA follows: TGTGCCAGCTCACTAAACCGGGAGTTTGACGAGCAGTACTTC. Protein product: CASSLNREFDEQYF.